This TCR beta chain was identified during a study of monozygotic twins with inflammatory bowel disease. Blood, about 2.6 ml, was drawn per donor. The CDR3 is 13 residues long. The germline CDR1 and CDR2 sequences are SGHRS and YFSETQ. On this clonotype itself: Its antigen is unknown.

TCRdb re-called the 5' RACE reads and catalogs CDR3 proteins one per entry, DNA excluded. The sample table sets out approximately 85,000 distinct CDR3 sequences. Whole-study findings and limits: Lower sharing of clonotypes with other individuals was seen in IBD patients than in healthy twins. This was most marked in patients showing signs of disease activity. Inverse Simpson values showed less TCRbeta diversity in IBD patients than in their healthy co-twins.

V usage is TRBV5-1 and J usage is TRBJ1-1. This clonotype originated in a human donor with ulcerative colitis or Crohn's disease, or a healthy co-twin of an affected twin (not recorded which). The specimen sequenced was blood. The CDR3 here is CASSDSRNTEAFF.